What follows describes a single TCR beta chain. Its antigen is still unknown. The record has no base qualities; no much larger clone is one base away. The record originates from a study of T cell changes during pregnancy in multiple sclerosis (dated by TCRdb to about 2019). Broadly, across the study: The study examined how the T cell repertoire changed over the course of pregnancy in women with multiple sclerosis.

Receptor libraries were prepared by the immunoSEQ multiplex PCR assay. In its TCRdb copy, this immuneACCESS table keeps in-frame sequences only and misses some clones. Where compared with another copy, unresolved V genes explain less than half of these, and the others have no known cause. The sample table contains about 93,000 clones; only one count was recorded for around 92% of them. Clones ranked in the top ten supply about 2% of the sample. V and J lose 3 bases and 9 bases, and a span of 12 bases separates them. The CDR3 spans 12 residues, from the cysteine through the phenylalanine. Only CDR3 DNA remains: 36 bases, in frame from the first base. Reading the germline V gene gives CDR1 SQVTM and CDR2 ANQGSEA.

The source of this sequence is a female donor with multiple sclerosis, enrolled in a pregnancy study. The rearrangement combines TRBV29-1 with TRBJ2-1, and TRBD1 may be the D gene, going by 5 matching bases. Sequences were derived from peripheral blood, sampled after pregnancy. The CDR3 is CSVEDIKVEQFF. DNA sequence: TGCAGCGTTGAGGACATCAAGGTTGAGCAGTTCTTC.